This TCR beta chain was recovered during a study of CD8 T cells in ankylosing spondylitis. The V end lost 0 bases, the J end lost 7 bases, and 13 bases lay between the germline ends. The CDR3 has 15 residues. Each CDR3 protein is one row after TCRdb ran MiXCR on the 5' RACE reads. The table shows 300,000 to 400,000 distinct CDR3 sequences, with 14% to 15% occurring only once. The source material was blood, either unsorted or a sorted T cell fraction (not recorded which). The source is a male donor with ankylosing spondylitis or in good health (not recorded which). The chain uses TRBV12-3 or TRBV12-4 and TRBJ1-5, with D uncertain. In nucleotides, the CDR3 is TGTGCCAGCAGTTTAGCTGGGATAGGGCGGCAGCCCCAGCATTTT. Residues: CASSLAGIGRQPQHF.